Listed here are 9 T cell receptor beta chains from one sample, sequenced in a study of T cells in Graves' hyperthyroidism and ophthalmopathy. RNA transcripts provided the source from which TCR beta CDR3 regions were amplified. The HTBI primer set was used in a first-round RT-PCR of the TCR CDR3. In TCRdb, the multiplex PCR reads were re-called with MiXCR into one record per CDR3 protein. The sample carries about 570,000 distinct CDR3 sequences, 14% recorded once. Source material: blood. The receptor set was obtained from a woman between 40 and 50 years old with Graves' hyperthyroidism.

This clonotype came up a few times. This chain links TRBV6-1 with TRBJ1-2; D possibly corresponds to TRBD1 (6 bases). Germline loops: CDR1 MNHNS, CDR2 SASEGT. The V gene lost 5 bases and the J gene lost 7 bases, with 20 bases spanning the gap. There are 15 residues in the CDR3. The DNA of the CDR3 is TGTGCCAGCAGTACTCAAATGACAGGTTCTGGTGGCTACACCTTC. It encodes CASSTQMTGSGGYTF.

In this sample, this clonotype turned up many times. The rearrangement joins TRBV7-2 to TRBJ2-1; perhaps TRBD2 as D (6 bases). Germline-derived CDR1 and CDR2 are SGHTA and FQGNSA. The germline V and J ends were trimmed by 2 bases and 6 bases, with 14 bases remaining between them. This CDR3 region has 15 residues. The CDR3 sequence: CASSLWETSGNEQFF. The CDR3, as DNA: TGTGCCAGCAGCTTATGGGAGACTAGTGGCAATGAGCAGTTCTTC. The variable domain in full, completed from reference TRBV7-2 and TRBJ2-1, reads GAGVSQSPSNKVTEKGKDVELRCDPISGHTALYWYRQSLGQGLEFLIYFQGNSAPDKSGLPSDRFSAERTGGSVSTLTIQRTQQEDSAVYLCASSLWETSGNEQFFGPGTRLTVL.

The chain uses TRBV12-3 or TRBV12-4 and TRBJ1-5, with 8 bases identical to TRBD1. The V gene end was trimmed by 3 bases and the J gene end by 4 bases; junction bases not matched to a gene: 23. The CDR3 has 21 amino acids. CDR3 nucleotide sequence: TGTGCCAGCAGTTTCCCGCGGACAGGGAACCTACGAGGGATTTGGAATCAGCCCCAGCATTTT. Its translation is CASSFPRTGNLRGIWNQPQHF.

The chain has TRBV2 and TRBJ2-7; 8 nucleotides line up with TRBD2. Germline assignment: CDR1 SNHLY and CDR2 FYNNEI. The CDR3 length is 17 residues. Trimming at V came to 6 bases and at J to 5 bases, leaving 18 bases not matched to a gene. CDR3 DNA sequence: TGTGCCAGCAGCTTAAAGCGGGAGCGTTCCTTATTCCACGAGCAGTACTTC. This gives the protein CASSLKRERSLFHEQYF.

This chain uses TRBV27 with TRBJ1-5; D is unresolved. V lost 6 bases and J 3 bases, leaving 12 bases between the germline ends. This CDR3 contains 14 residues. The germline V gene has CDR1 MNHEY and CDR2 SMNVEV (reference sequence). The CDR3 DNA follows: TGTGCCAGCAGCCCATTGGGCCCCAATCAGCCCCAGCATTTT. This codes for CASSPLGPNQPQHF.

This clonotype was seen many times. This sequence joins TRBV27 and TRBJ1-5, with D hard to call. The CDR3 consists of 16 residues. From germline, CDR1 is MNHEY and CDR2 SMNVEV (reference sequence). V lost 4 bases, J lost 2 bases, and 15 bases lay in between. CDR3 region: CASSSAGLAGNQPQHF. The DNA of the CDR3 is TGTGCCAGCAGTTCTGCTGGGTTGGCGGGCAATCAGCCCCAGCATTTT.

This clonotype appeared a few times. The J gene is TRBJ2-5, the V gene TRBV7-2; perhaps TRBD1 as D (5 bases). CDR1 is SGHTA, CDR2 FQGNSA, per germline. V was pared by 1 base and J by 1 base, with 13 bases between. The CDR3 covers 16 residues. In DNA form, the CDR3 reads TGTGCCAGCAGCTTAGGGGGTCTTCAGGGCCAAGAGACCCAGTACTTC. Amino acid sequence: CASSLGGLQGQETQYF. Drawing the rest from reference TRBV7-2 and TRBJ2-5, the complete variable domain is GAGVSQSPSNKVTEKGKDVELRCDPISGHTALYWYRQSLGQGLEFLIYFQGNSAPDKSGLPSDRFSAERTGGSVSTLTIQRTQQEDSAVYLCASSLGGLQGQETQYFGPGTRLLVL.

This clonotype came up a few times. The rearrangement joins TRBV24-1 to TRBJ1-1; 7 bases agree with TRBD1. V was pared by 3 bases and J by 7 bases, with 4 bases of the junction left unmatched. The germline V gene has CDR1 KGHDR and CDR2 SFDVKD. The CDR3 runs 13 residues. CDR3 bases: TGTGCCACCAGTGATGTACAGGGGATTGAAGCTTTCTTT. Its translation: CATSDVQGIEAFF.

This clonotype was seen ten or more times. The J gene is TRBJ2-1, the V gene TRBV7-3; no clear D gene. V dropped 1 base and J dropped 5 bases, with 12 bases sitting between them. The CDR3 has 15 residues. CDR1 is SGHTA and CDR2 is FQGTGA in the germline V gene. The CDR3 spells CASSLSSGRNNEQFF. The CDR3 DNA reads as TGTGCCAGCAGCTTAAGCTCCGGGCGCAACAATGAGCAGTTCTTC.